The entry that follows covers one T cell receptor (beta chain) sequence. Its antigen remains unidentified. No much larger clone exists at a distance of one base, and base qualities are not known. A patient counted as having stable hyperthyroidism if there was no progression to ophthalmopathy within 18 months of follow-up. Hyperthyroidism patients were newly diagnosed, with disease duration under 2 months, and aged 18 to 65 years. Anyone with other autoimmune diseases, uncontrolled infections, pregnancy or lactation was excluded from the study. Diagnosis was based on clinical symptoms, serum thyroxine, TRAb, thyroid ultrasound and orbital computed tomography. Using Ficoll-Paque density gradient centrifugation, PBMCs were isolated from 8.5 to 10 ml of fresh peripheral blood. Total RNA was extracted using Trizol reagent, and RNA quality was checked on an Agilent 2100 Bioanalyzer. Counted from cysteine to phenylalanine, this CDR3 has 14 amino acids. The sequence is cut down to CDR3 DNA, 42 bases in frame from base 1. Based on the germline V gene, the CDR1 and CDR2 sequences are KGHDR and SFDVKD. V and J are truncated by 10 bases and 0 bases respectively, leaving an intervening sequence of 14 bases.

For repertoire sequencing, the TCR beta CDR3 regions were amplified from RNA transcripts. A first-round RT-PCR used HTBI primers with the Qiagen OneStep RT-PCR kit, followed by a second-round multiplex PCR, size selection and purification. Libraries were sequenced on an Illumina HiSeq2000 using paired-end 100 bp reads. Under the source paper's analysis protocol: SOAPnuke was used to process the reads, removing any read that contained adapters or uncalled bases, had a mean Phred below 15, or lacked an exact match to the constant primer or identifier. COPE v1.2.5 was used to merge the high-quality paired reads. Each unique nucleotide sequence was defined as a clonotype, and clonotypes were aligned to IMGT TRB V, D and J references with MiTCR v1.1. The analysis was limited to V-J combinations with a frequency above 0.0001, which together covered 99.2% of the repertoires. For each V-J combination, a TCR clonal expansion and chaos score was defined as the ratio of F50 clonal expansion to chaos observed in the TCRdist matrix. Welch's t-statistics and random forest were used to reduce features to about 14 V-J combinations, which were fed into a naive Bayes classifier. Thyroid-blood repertoire similarity was quantified with the Morisita-Horn index. TCRdb's own reprocessing of the public reads used fastp at Q25 and MiXCR and kept productive beta chains. Rows matching on CDR3 protein sequence are summarized as one entry with the most common DNA and genes. The V and J calls reflect TCRdb's pipeline rather than the authors' work. The table for this sample lists about 380,000 distinct CDR3 sequences; approximately 15% of them were counted only once. The top ten clonotypes cover around 6.6% of the sample.

These data come from a study of Graves' ophthalmopathy and Graves' hyperthyroidism (dated by TCRdb to the late 2010s). For the wider study: Peripheral blood was collected at initial diagnosis, prior to any treatment. TCR beta repertoire signatures were used to distinguish Graves' ophthalmopathy from Graves' hyperthyroidism and to predict progression to ophthalmopathy. In total, approximately 130 blood samples were TCR-sequenced: approximately 40 ophthalmopathy, some 75 hyperthyroidism and roughly 17 hyperthyroidism-to-ophthalmopathy patients. To explore V-J signatures that separate ophthalmopathy from hyperthyroidism, a discovery set of approximately 100 patients was enrolled, consisting of about 45 with ophthalmopathy and around 57 with stable hyperthyroidism. The independent validation cohort included roughly 19 hyperthyroidism patients plus 17 patients who later progressed from hyperthyroidism to ophthalmopathy. In five or six hyperthyroidism patients, the T-cell repertoires found in thyroid tissue were compared with those found in blood. Following sample collection, hyperthyroidism patients were given methimazole at a starting dose of 30 mg daily, and ophthalmopathy patients were given high-dose intravenous methylprednisolone. The 100 or so discovery patients were divided at random into training and test sets in a 7:3 ratio. The research as a whole found: Most expanded thyroid clonotypes with frequency above 0.001 were also detected in blood, suggesting blood repertoires may reflect the thyroid immune response. In cross-validation, the 13-signature model distinguished ophthalmopathy from stable hyperthyroidism with approximately 85% sensitivity and about 84% specificity, and in the test set the corresponding values were about 80% and 75%. Sample size was not statistically predetermined, and group allocation was not concealed from the investigators. In validation, the model predicted ophthalmopathy progression with about 71% sensitivity and 72.22% specificity; approximately 12 predicted patients were CT-confirmed with GO in a median of around 6 months.

This chain joins TRBV24-1 to TRBJ2-5; TRBD1 is perhaps the D gene, given 6 matching bases. Sequencing used peripheral blood. The receptor was isolated from a woman younger than 35 with stable Graves' hyperthyroidism. Donor details come from another sample of the same person, matched by shared clones. The DNA sequence reads TGTGCCACTCAAGGGGGAGCTTACCAAGAGACCCAGTACTTC. This yields the protein CATQGGAYQETQYF.